Following are 30 T cell receptor beta chains from one sample sequenced in a study of blood T cell repertoires in COVID-19. Sequenced by immunoSEQ multiplex PCR; TCRdb stores in-frame clones only, minus some. The table lists 130,000 to 150,000 clones, approximately 80% of them singletons. The sequencing sample was made of PBMCs or T cells enriched from blood (not recorded which). These receptors were obtained from a man aged 45-65 years who had recovered from COVID-19.

The gene calls are TRBV5-1 and TRBJ2-1, with TRBD2 matching 8 bases. Germline-derived CDR1 and CDR2 are SGHRS and YFSETQ. The junction had 10 bases not matched to a gene; V was cut back by 4 bases and J by 4 bases. The CDR3 sequence is 16 residues long. The DNA of the CDR3 is TGCGCCAGCAGCCTGGGCGGACTAGCTGGATACAATGAGCAGTTCTTC. Its protein is CASSLGGLAGYNEQFF.

The CDR3, as DNA: TGTGCCAGCAGTTTAAGGCGCACAGCCGGGAGCTCTGGAAACACCATATATTTT. Residues: CASSLRRTAGSSGNTIYF. The chain joins TRBV28 to TRBJ1-3; no reliable D call. V lost 2 bases to trimming and J lost 0 bases, with 17 bases between them. The CDR3 has 18 amino acids. Germline lookup yields CDR1 MDHEN and CDR2 SYDVKM.

This clone was found a few times. The same CDR3 is also encoded by other DNA sequences in this sample. The rearrangement uses TRBV2 and TRBJ1-6; 11 nucleotides line up with TRBD1. Unmatched junction bases numbered 8, after V lost 6 bases and J lost 10 bases. CDR3 length equals 15 residues. CDR1 is SNHLY and CDR2 is FYNNEI in the germline V gene. The CDR3 is CASRDYRDRGSPLHF. As DNA, the CDR3 is TGTGCCAGCAGAGACTACCGGGACAGGGGGTCACCCCTCCACTTT.

The chain is built from TRBV9 and TRBJ2-1; D is possibly TRBD1 (6 bases). CDR3 size: 12 residues. Germline V CDR1 and CDR2: SGDLS, YYNGEE. V was shortened by 5 bases and J by 4 bases, with 7 bases between the two germline ends. DNA of the CDR3: TGTGCCAGCAGTGACAGGTACAATGAGCAGTTCTTC. Its protein is CASSDRYNEQFF.

The chain combines TRBV11-3 with TRBJ2-3, with TRBD2 matching 12 bases. Trimming removed 1 base from V and 3 bases from J; junction bases left unmatched: 2. Germline loops: CDR1 SGHNT, CDR2 YENEEA. CDR3 length: 16 residues. The CDR3 protein is CASSLGLAGVTDTQYF. In DNA, the CDR3 is TGTGCCAGCAGCTTAGGACTAGCGGGGGTGACAGATACGCAGTATTTT.

V and J are TRBV5-4 and TRBJ2-7; D might be TRBD2 (5 bases). V lost 2 bases, J lost 5 bases, and 11 bases lay in between. Germline loops: CDR1 SGHNT, CDR2 YYREEE (reference sequence). This CDR3 is built from 13 residues. CDR3 DNA sequence: TGTGCCAGCAGCTTACCGGGGAAACACGAGCAGTACTTC. It is translated as CASSLPGKHEQYF.

The chain uses TRBV10-2 and TRBJ2-7; weak D call: TRBD1 (6 bases). This CDR3 is 16 amino acids long. Germline V lookup: CDR1 WSHSY, CDR2 SAAADI. Trimming shortened V by 1 base and J by 3 bases, and 16 bases separated the two germline ends. CDR3 nucleotide sequence: TGCGCCAGCAGTGAGTACCCGGGACATATTCGCTACGAGCAGTACTTC. Its protein product is CASSEYPGHIRYEQYF.

This clone was observed a single time. The chain uses TRBV4-3 and TRBJ2-2; 9 bases map to TRBD1. CDR1 is LGHNA and CDR2 is YSLEER in the germline V gene. This CDR3 is built from 15 residues. With 4 bases clipped from V and 4 bases from J, the junction kept 4 bases outside the gene matches. CDR3 loop: CASSLMTGGTGELFF. CDR3 coding DNA: TGCGCCAGCAGCCTCATGACAGGGGGCACCGGGGAGCTGTTTTTT.

The V gene is TRBV10-1, the J gene TRBJ2-1; the D gene is possibly TRBD2 (7 bases). V lost 2 bases and J 1 base, leaving 15 bases between the germline ends. This CDR3 comprises 17 residues. Germline CDR1 WNHNN, CDR2 SYGVQD (reference sequence). CDR3 in amino acids: CASSELDGGHSYNEQFF. CDR3 sequence (DNA): TGCGCCAGCAGTGAGCTTGACGGGGGGCATTCCTACAATGAGCAGTTCTTC.

This clone was observed a few times. The genes are TRBV11-2 and TRBJ1-4; TRBD1 agrees at 7 bases. There are 15 residues in the CDR3. The germline CDR1 and CDR2 sequences are SGHAT and FQNNGV. Unmatched junction bases numbered 7, after V lost 1 base and J lost 8 bases. CDR3 sequence reads: CASSLVQGLGEKLFF. The CDR3 DNA sequence: TGTGCCAGCAGCTTAGTACAGGGGCTCGGGGAAAAACTGTTTTTT.

This clone was observed a single time. A junction boundary mismatches the germline segment, possibly from a read error. The chain carries TRBV7-6 and TRBJ1-5; maybe TRBD1 (6 bases). Germline CDR1 reads SGHVS; CDR2 reads FNYEAQ. The CDR3 is made up of 15 amino acids. CDR3 in amino acids: CASSLEGDRNQPQHF. The CDR3 nucleotides are TGTGCCAGCAGTTTAGAGGGGGACCGAAATCAGCCCCAGCATTTT.

The gene calls are TRBV14 and TRBJ2-1; 7 nucleotides line up with TRBD2. V was clipped by 2 bases and J by 9 bases; unmatched bases: 4. Germline V lookup: CDR1 SGHDN, CDR2 FVKESK. The length of the CDR3 is 13 residues. The CDR3 spells CASSQTGLPEQFF. CDR3 nucleotides: TGTGCCAGCAGCCAAACGGGACTACCTGAGCAGTTCTTC.

J is TRBJ2-1 and V is TRBV28, with 9 bases aligning to TRBD1. V was clipped by 5 bases and J by 3 bases; unmatched bases: 8. The V gene's germline CDR1 is MDHEN and CDR2 SYDVKM. CDR3 length: 16 amino acids. CDR3 sequence reads: CASSTTDRGGYNEQFF. CDR3 nucleotides: TGTGCCAGCAGTACCACGGACAGGGGAGGCTACAATGAGCAGTTCTTC.

The chain couples TRBV28 to TRBJ2-1, with a tentative D call TRBD2 (6 bases). This CDR3 is built from 15 residues. The V and J ends lost 3 bases and 5 bases respectively, with 14 bases between them. In germline, CDR1 is MDHEN, CDR2 SYDVKM. The CDR3 sequence is CASSFRGTYHNEQFF. The CDR3 nucleotides are TGTGCCAGCAGTTTCCGCGGGACGTACCACAATGAGCAGTTCTTC.

The chain couples TRBV9 to TRBJ2-1; 9 bases fit TRBD2. The CDR3 loop spans 18 amino acids. Germline-derived CDR1 and CDR2 are SGDLS and YYNGEE. Trimming took 0 bases from V and 0 from J; bases not matched to a gene: 7. CDR3 DNA sequence: TGTGCCAGCAGCGTAGGCGGGGGGGCCAGTAGCTCCTACAATGAGCAGTTCTTC. Its translation is CASSVGGGASSSYNEQFF.

V gene TRBV19 combines with J gene TRBJ1-4; 9 bases align to TRBD1. The CDR3 runs 16 residues. The V gene's germline CDR1 is LNHDA and CDR2 SQIVND (reference sequence). V lost 5 bases and J lost 6; bases outside the gene matches: 10. DNA for the CDR3: TGTGCCAGTAGTGATTACAGGGGGCGATCCTATGAAAAACTGTTTTTT. This gives the protein CASSDYRGRSYEKLFF.

This CDR3 reads CASSSRGVTEAFF. DNA of the CDR3: TGTGCCAGCAGCTCTAGGGGTGTCACTGAAGCTTTCTTT. The chain has TRBV11-3 and TRBJ1-1, with D maybe TRBD1 (5 bases). In germline, CDR1 is SGHNT, CDR2 YENEEA. With 4 bases removed from V and 4 bases from J, the gap between germline ends came to 10 bases. The CDR3 runs to 13 residues.

V gene TRBV6-5 combines with J gene TRBJ1-1; 8 bases agree with TRBD1. CDR1 is MNHEY and CDR2 is SVGAGI in the germline V gene. The CDR3 loop spans 13 amino acids. V lost 7 bases to trimming and J lost 3 bases; unmatched junction nucleotides: 4. CDR3 in amino acids: CASTGQGYTEAFF. CDR3 nucleotides: TGTGCCAGCACCGGACAGGGTTACACTGAAGCTTTCTTT.

The chain recombines TRBV5-3 with TRBJ2-1, with TRBD2 as a possible D gene (5 bases). TRBV5-3 is flagged as an ORF with uncertain function. This CDR3 contains 14 residues. Trimming left V 2 bases short and J 6 bases short, with 12 bases between. DNA for the CDR3: TGTGCCAGAAGCTTCCGTGGGAGTCGCAATGAGCAGTTCTTC. Translating gives CARSFRGSRNEQFF.

The chain is built from TRBV18 and TRBJ2-7, with D possibly being TRBD1 (6 bases). CDR1 and CDR2 from the germline V gene are KGHSH and LQKENI. There are 13 residues in the CDR3. The V and J ends lost 3 bases and 1 base respectively, with 7 bases between them. The CDR3 sequence is CASSPGQSYEQYF. Here the CDR3 DNA reads TGTGCCAGCTCACCTGGACAGTCCTACGAGCAGTACTTC.

This clone was found once. J is TRBJ1-1 and V is TRBV5-6; D may be TRBD1 (6 bases). Trimming pared 1 base from V and 3 bases from J, leaving 13 bases between. This CDR3 has 15 residues. The V gene's germline CDR1 is SGHDT and CDR2 YYEEEE. CDR3 in DNA: TGTGCCAGCAGCTTGTACGACAGGATAGACACTGAAGCTTTCTTT. Protein: CASSLYDRIDTEAFF. The complete variable domain, with remaining parts taken from reference TRBV5-6 and TRBJ1-1, reads DAGVTQSPTHLIKTRGQQVTLRCSPKSGHDTVSWYQQALGQGPQFIFQYYEEEERQRGNFPDRFSGHQFPNYSSELNVNALLLGDSALYLCASSLYDRIDTEAFFGQGTRLTVV.

This clone came up a few times. V and J are TRBV24-1 and TRBJ1-1; D is undetermined. V lost 6 bases, J lost 1 base, and 8 bases lay in between. CDR3 length: 13 residues. Per the germline V gene, CDR1 is KGHDR and CDR2 is SFDVKD. CDR3 sequence reads: CATSLTENTEAFF. DNA of the CDR3: TGTGCCACCAGTCTAACAGAGAACACTGAAGCTTTCTTT.

CDR3 residues: CASSLVGGPRGYTF. CDR3 nucleotides: TGTGCCAGCAGCTTAGTGGGAGGGCCTCGGGGCTACACCTTC. The chain recombines TRBV11-2 with TRBJ1-2; D is ambiguous. The CDR3 runs to 14 residues. The V end was cut by 1 base, the J end by 8 bases, with 14 bases between. Germline-derived CDR1 and CDR2 are SGHAT and FQNNGV.

This clone was observed a handful of times. The gene calls are TRBV28 and TRBJ1-5; 9 nucleotides match TRBD1. The germline V gene encodes CDR1 MDHEN and CDR2 SYDVKM. Unmatched junction bases numbered 18, after V lost 3 bases and J lost 9 bases. The CDR3 spans 18 residues. The CDR3 is CASSFLGQGRGGPSPQHF. The CDR3 DNA sequence: TGTGCCAGCAGTTTCTTAGGACAGGGGAGGGGAGGGCCATCGCCCCAGCATTTT.

DNA of the CDR3: TGTGCCACCAGTGACCCAGGTGGGGCGGGGGGGCTGAATGAGCAGTTCTTC. Translating it yields CATSDPGGAGGLNEQFF. This rearrangement joins TRBV24-1 to TRBJ2-1; 9 bases match TRBD2. The J segment lost 7 bases and the V segment lost 4 bases, leaving 13 bases of the junction unmatched. Germline V gene data show CDR1 as KGHDR and CDR2 as SFDVKD. The CDR3 contains 17 residues.

The chain couples TRBV28 to TRBJ1-5; the match to TRBD1 covers 7 bases. Germline V lookup: CDR1 MDHEN, CDR2 SYDVKM. With 5 bases clipped from V and 3 bases from J, the junction kept 7 bases outside the gene matches. The CDR3 runs 15 residues. The CDR3 DNA is TGTGCCAGCAGTCGAACTGACAGGGACAATCAGCCCCAGCATTTT. It specifies CASSRTDRDNQPQHF.

The chain couples TRBV3-1 (or the pseudogene TRBV3-2) to TRBJ2-5, with D maybe TRBD1 (6 bases). CDR1 and CDR2 from the germline V gene are LGHDT and YNNKEL (reference sequence). The germline V and J ends were trimmed by 3 bases and 2 bases, with 10 bases remaining between them. This CDR3 is 14 amino acids long. The CDR3 reads CASSHQGFQETQYF. The CDR3 coding sequence is TGTGCCAGCAGCCACCAGGGGTTTCAAGAGACCCAGTACTTC.

The chain combines TRBV3-1 (or the pseudogene TRBV3-2) with TRBJ1-4; 7 bases are a match to TRBD1. The CDR3 consists of 16 residues. Unmatched junction bases numbered 13, after V lost 4 bases and J lost 8 bases. Per germline, CDR1 LGHDT and CDR2 YNNKEL (reference sequence). The CDR3 bases are TGTGCCAGCAGCCCCGACAGGGAACGTACTTACGAAAAACTGTTTTTT. Protein sequence: CASSPDRERTYEKLFF.

This clone was observed a single time. V is TRBV2 and J is TRBJ1-2, with D possibly matching TRBD1 (5 bases). Germline loops: CDR1 SNHLY, CDR2 FYNNEI. This CDR3 is built from 11 residues. The CDR3 region has the DNA TGTGCGCGGCAGGGATACGGTGGCTACACCTTC. Translating gives CARQGYGGYTF.

This clone was seen only once. The gene calls are TRBV2 and TRBJ1-2; 9 bases line up with TRBD1. Germline V gives CDR1 SNHLY, CDR2 FYNNEI. The CDR3 is 14 residues long. With V trimmed by 6 bases and J by 3 bases, 5 bases remained unmatched. The CDR3 DNA reads as TGTGCCAGCAGACGAACAGGGGGCGACTATGGCTACACCTTC. Protein product: CASRRTGGDYGYTF.